The 27 T cell receptor beta chains given below trace back to one sample, sequenced in a study of blood T cell repertoires in COVID-19. Assay: immunoSEQ multiplex PCR; the TCRdb copy retains only in-frame clones and omits some. The table lists some 170,000 clones, 65% to 85% of them singletons. The sequenced sample was peripheral blood. The receptors were gathered from a woman older than 75 with active or convalescent COVID-19.

This chain links TRBV9 with TRBJ2-5; perhaps TRBD2 as D (6 bases). V was shortened by 8 bases and J by 1 base, with 12 bases between the two germline ends. The CDR3 runs to 13 residues. Germline CDR1 reads SGDLS; CDR2 reads YYNGEE. The CDR3 protein is CASGGLSQETQYF. The CDR3 DNA follows: TGTGCCAGTGGCGGACTATCCCAAGAGACCCAGTACTTC.

V is TRBV11-3 and J is TRBJ1-1, with 8 positions matching TRBD1. Trimming cost V 4 bases and J 5 bases; bases outside gene matches: 15. This CDR3 is 17 amino acids long. The V gene's germline CDR1 is SGHNT and CDR2 YENEEA. DNA of the CDR3: TGTGCCAGCAGCTCCGGACAGGGTCGGTATACCGGGACTGAAGCTTTCTTT. Encoded protein: CASSSGQGRYTGTEAFF.

The V gene is TRBV7-2, the J gene TRBJ1-5; D possibly corresponds to TRBD1 (6 bases). Between the trimmed V and J ends, which lost 2 bases and 1 base, there was a span of 18 bases. CDR3 length equals 18 residues. Germline V CDR1 and CDR2: SGHTA, FQGNSA. In DNA form, the CDR3 reads TGTGCCAGCAGCTTATGGTCCGTACAGGGAGGGAGCAATCAGCCCCAGCATTTT. Residues: CASSLWSVQGGSNQPQHF.

V and J are TRBV5-8 and TRBJ1-4; D may be TRBD1 (6 bases). CDR1 and CDR2 from the germline V gene are SGHTS and YDEGEE. The CDR3 length is 15 residues. Trimming removed 3 bases from V and 3 bases from J, with 12 bases in between. This CDR3 is CASSSLTGSNEKLFF. Written as DNA, the CDR3 is TGTGCCAGCAGCTCGCTGACAGGCTCTAATGAAAAACTGTTTTTT.

The CDR3 bases are TGTGCCATCAGTCCAACCCTTGGACAAGAAAATCAGCCCCAGCATTTT. Its protein is CAISPTLGQENQPQHF. V is TRBV10-3 and J is TRBJ1-5; TRBD1 is a possible D gene (5 bases). V was clipped by 5 bases and J by 4 bases, with 18 bases between them. The CDR3 consists of 16 residues. Germline V lookup: CDR1 ENHRY, CDR2 SYGVKD.

The V gene is TRBV5-1, the J gene TRBJ1-3; D is possibly TRBD1 (5 bases). V was pared by 1 base and J by 4 bases, with 12 bases between. Looked up from germline, CDR1 is SGHRS and CDR2 is YFSETQ. The CDR3 runs to 15 residues. The CDR3 is CASSLSGVSGNTIYF. The CDR3 DNA follows: TGCGCCAGCAGCTTGTCGGGGGTATCAGGAAACACCATATATTTT.

This chain connects TRBV2 to TRBJ2-7; D is ambiguous. Trimming took off 4 bases at V and 0 bases at J, with 22 bases between the two ends. This CDR3 region has 18 residues. Germline V gene data show CDR1 as SNHLY and CDR2 as FYNNEI. This chain's CDR3 is CASSAQRTTPTNSYEQYF. DNA of the CDR3: TGTGCCAGCAGTGCGCAGAGAACGACACCGACAAACTCCTACGAGCAGTACTTC.

The chain is built from TRBV19 and TRBJ1-1; tentative D call: TRBD1 (6 bases). Germline lookup yields CDR1 LNHDA and CDR2 SQIVND (reference sequence). The CDR3 consists of 16 residues. V shed 4 bases and J shed 1 base, with 16 bases lying between them. The CDR3 sequence: CASSNLFPGQNTEAFF. The DNA for the CDR3 is TGTGCCAGTAGTAACCTATTCCCGGGACAGAACACTGAAGCTTTCTTT.

This clone came up many times. The CDR3 DNA reads TGTGCCACCGAATTAGGCGGTGGGAGCACAGATACGCAGTATTTT. Translation gives CATELGGGSTDTQYF. This chain joins TRBV2 and TRBJ2-3; D gene uncertain. The CDR3 has 15 residues. In germline, CDR1 is SNHLY, CDR2 FYNNEI. Trimming took off 10 bases at V and 0 bases at J, with 17 bases between the two ends.

The chain uses TRBV6-2 or TRBV6-3 and TRBJ1-1; 8 positions match TRBD1. The CDR3 consists of 17 residues. After removal of 6 bases from V and 0 bases from J, the junction contained 12 bases not matched to a gene. From germline, CDR1 is MNHEY and CDR2 SVGEGT. As DNA, the CDR3 is TGTGCCAGCAGCACCAGGGGGCCCGGGGGCTTGAACACTGAAGCTTTCTTT. Amino acid sequence: CASSTRGPGGLNTEAFF.

This clone has more than one count but fewer than ten. The chain is built from TRBV7-2 and TRBJ2-5; D gene unclear. The CDR3 extends over 14 amino acids. V lost 4 bases, J lost 4 bases, and 13 bases lay in between. Germline V gene data show CDR1 as SGHTA and CDR2 as FQGNSA. The CDR3, as DNA: TGTGCCAGCAGCTCCGCGGCGTACCGAGAGACCCAGTACTTC. Its protein product is CASSSAAYRETQYF.

This chain connects TRBV5-5 to TRBJ1-1; D is uncertain. This CDR3 has 16 amino acids. Trimming left V 0 bases short and J 1 base short, with 13 bases between. Germline lookup yields CDR1 SGHKS and CDR2 YYEKEE (reference sequence). Here the CDR3 reads CASSLESLTGNTEAFF. Written as DNA, the CDR3 is TGTGCCAGCAGCTTGGAATCTTTAACGGGGAACACTGAAGCTTTCTTT.

V is TRBV2 and J is TRBJ1-2; 7 bases are a match to TRBD1. J lost 2 bases, V lost 7 bases, and 4 bases had no gene match. The CDR3 has 13 residues. Germline loops: CDR1 SNHLY, CDR2 FYNNEI. CDR3: CASTQTGNYGYTF. DNA for the CDR3: TGTGCCAGCACCCAGACAGGGAACTATGGCTACACCTTC.

The chain carries TRBV29-1 and TRBJ2-4; a possible D gene is TRBD1 (6 bases). The CDR3 has 15 amino acids. Germline V gene sequence: CDR1 SQVTM, CDR2 ANQGSEA. The V gene lost 3 bases and the J gene lost 1 base, with 13 bases spanning the gap. The CDR3 DNA is TGCAGCGTTGAGGACAGTTCTTTGGCCAAAAACATTCAGTACTTC. Its translation: CSVEDSSLAKNIQYF.

The chain is built from TRBV6-6 and TRBJ2-7, with 11 positions matching TRBD1. The ends lost 5 bases at V and 5 bases at J; junction bases unmatched: 5. The CDR3 runs to 14 residues. Looked up from germline, CDR1 is MNHNY and CDR2 is SVGAGI (reference sequence). The CDR3 loop is CASSLRDRGDEQYF. CDR3 DNA: TGTGCCAGCAGTCTTCGGGACAGGGGGGACGAGCAGTACTTC.

The V gene is TRBV7-2, the J gene TRBJ1-2; D unclear. The germline V gene encodes CDR1 SGHTA and CDR2 FQGNSA. V gave up 3 bases and J gave up 0 bases, with 8 bases separating them. The CDR3 consists of 14 residues. CDR3 DNA: TGTGCCAGCAGCTTGAGGTTATCTAACTATGGCTACACCTTC. Translated, it gives CASSLRLSNYGYTF. The variable domain in full, completed from reference TRBV7-2 and TRBJ1-2, reads GAGVSQSPSNKVTEKGKDVELRCDPISGHTALYWYRQSLGQGLEFLIYFQGNSAPDKSGLPSDRFSAERTGGSVSTLTIQRTQQEDSAVYLCASSLRLSNYGYTFGSGTRLTVV.

The J gene is TRBJ1-5, the V gene TRBV4-2, with D hard to call. Per the germline V gene, CDR1 is LGHNA and CDR2 is YNFKEQ. CDR3 length equals 16 residues. V was clipped by 4 bases and J by 5 bases, with 18 bases between them. The chain's CDR3 is CASSPRGGQTYQPQHF. The DNA for the CDR3 is TGTGCCAGCAGCCCCCGGGGAGGGCAAACCTATCAGCCCCAGCATTTT.

The V gene is TRBV6-5, the J gene TRBJ2-1; the match to TRBD1 covers 8 bases. This CDR3 has 16 amino acids. Germline loops: CDR1 MNHEY, CDR2 SVGAGI. Losses at the gene ends were 0 bases for V and 5 bases for J; bases not matched to a gene: 6. In DNA form, the CDR3 reads TGTGCCAGCAGTTACTCATATGGGACAGGCAACAATGAGCAGTTCTTC. Protein sequence: CASSYSYGTGNNEQFF.

J is TRBJ1-5 and V is TRBV5-1; D is ambiguous. The CDR3 is 15 residues long. Per the germline V gene, CDR1 is SGHRS and CDR2 is YFSETQ. V dropped 4 bases and J dropped 0 bases, with 11 bases sitting between them. This CDR3 reads CASSPPHISNQPQHF. The CDR3, as DNA: TGCGCCAGCAGCCCCCCCCACATTAGCAATCAGCCCCAGCATTTT.

The gene calls are TRBV19 and TRBJ1-3; 7 positions match TRBD1. The J segment lost 0 bases and the V segment lost 3 bases, leaving 5 bases of the junction unmatched. This CDR3 has 16 amino acids. The germline V gene has CDR1 LNHDA and CDR2 SQIVND (reference sequence). The CDR3 DNA follows: TGTGCCAGTAGTATGGGGACAGTCTTCTCTGGAAACACCATATATTTT. It yields the protein CASSMGTVFSGNTIYF.

The chain recombines TRBV3-1 (or the pseudogene TRBV3-2) with TRBJ1-2, with 7 nucleotides matching TRBD1. The CDR3 has 14 amino acids. In germline, CDR1 is LGHDT, CDR2 YNNKEL (reference sequence). V trimming: 4 bases; J trimming: 0 bases; junction bases outside the gene matches: 2. The CDR3 region has the DNA TGTGCCAGCAGCCCGGGACAGACTAACTATGGCTACACCTTC. Residues: CASSPGQTNYGYTF.

The rearrangement joins TRBV19 to TRBJ2-6; 7 bases fit TRBD1. The length of the CDR3 is 19 residues. With V trimmed by 0 bases and J by 0 bases, 8 bases remained unmatched. Germline lookup yields CDR1 LNHDA and CDR2 SQIVND (reference sequence). The CDR3 loop is CASSIDRQGTVSGANVLTF. In DNA, the CDR3 is TGTGCCAGTAGTATAGATCGACAGGGCACCGTCTCTGGGGCCAACGTCCTGACTTTC. Full variable domain (remainder filled in from reference TRBV19 and TRBJ2-6): DGGITQSPKYLFRKEGQNVTLSCEQNLNHDAMYWYRQDPGQGLRLIYYSQIVNDFQKGDIAEGYSVSREKKESFPLTVTSAQKNPTAFYLCASSIDRQGTVSGANVLTFGAGSRLTVL.

Turning to this clone: Since a much larger clone is just one base distant, this may be a read error. The CDR3 DNA sequence: TGCCCCAGCAGCCAACTCCAAGGACCCGGGGGCACTGAAGCTTTCTTT. Amino acids: CPSSQLQGPGGTEAFF. V is TRBV4-1 and J is TRBJ1-1, with a possible D match to TRBD1 (5 bases). This CDR3 is 16 amino acids long. In germline, CDR1 is MGHRA, CDR2 YSYEKL.

V gene TRBV14 combines with J gene TRBJ1-2; D is ambiguous. CDR3 length: 13 amino acids. Germline values: CDR1 SGHDN, CDR2 FVKESK. V lost 0 bases to trimming and J lost 1 base, with 3 bases between them. The CDR3 reads CASSQDNNYGYTF. The CDR3 DNA is TGTGCCAGCAGCCAAGACAATAACTATGGCTACACCTTC.

In this sample, this clone turned up once. The CDR3 nucleotides are TGTGCCAGCAGTTTAGGGGGCAGTCCTGAAGCTTTCTTT. Translated, it gives CASSLGGSPEAFF. This chain connects TRBV12-3 or TRBV12-4 to TRBJ1-1; tentative D call: TRBD1 (5 bases). The CDR3 loop spans 13 amino acids. V was trimmed by 1 base and J by 6 bases, leaving 9 bases between them.

This rearrangement joins TRBV25-1 to TRBJ1-2; the D is unclear. The CDR3 consists of 15 residues. Per germline, CDR1 MGHDK and CDR2 SYGVNS. The V end was cut by 3 bases, the J end by 4 bases, with 15 bases between. The CDR3 DNA follows: TGTGCCAGCAGTGAGGATAGTCGGGGAGCCTATGGCTACACCTTC. Translation gives CASSEDSRGAYGYTF.

The V gene is TRBV27, the J gene TRBJ1-3, with TRBD1 as a possible D gene (6 bases). The V and J ends lost 11 bases and 4 bases respectively, with 9 bases between them. The CDR3 extends over 11 amino acids. Germline CDR1 and CDR2: MNHEY and SMNVEV (reference sequence). CDR3 region: CARQGGNTIYF. CDR3 sequence (DNA): TGTGCCCGGCAGGGGGGAAACACCATATATTTT.